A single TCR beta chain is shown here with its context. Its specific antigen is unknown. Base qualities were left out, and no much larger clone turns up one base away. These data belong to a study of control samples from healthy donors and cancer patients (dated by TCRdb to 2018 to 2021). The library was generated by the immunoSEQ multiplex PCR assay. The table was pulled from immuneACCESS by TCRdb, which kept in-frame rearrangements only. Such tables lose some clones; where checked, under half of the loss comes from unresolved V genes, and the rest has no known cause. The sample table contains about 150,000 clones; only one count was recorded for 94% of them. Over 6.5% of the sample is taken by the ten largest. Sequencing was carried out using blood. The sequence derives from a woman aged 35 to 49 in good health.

In nucleotides, the sequence is TGCGCCAGCAGCTTGTACCAAGAGACCCAGTACTTC. This yields the protein CASSLYQETQYF. The chain uses TRBV5-1 and TRBJ2-5, with the D gene call left open. V loses 1 base, J loses 0 bases, and the germline ends lie 1 base apart. Measured from the cysteine to the phenylalanine, the CDR3 is 12 residues long. Only the CDR3 portion is preserved as DNA: 36 bases, with reading frame beginning at the first base. The germline V gene yields SGHRS for CDR1 and YFSETQ for CDR2.